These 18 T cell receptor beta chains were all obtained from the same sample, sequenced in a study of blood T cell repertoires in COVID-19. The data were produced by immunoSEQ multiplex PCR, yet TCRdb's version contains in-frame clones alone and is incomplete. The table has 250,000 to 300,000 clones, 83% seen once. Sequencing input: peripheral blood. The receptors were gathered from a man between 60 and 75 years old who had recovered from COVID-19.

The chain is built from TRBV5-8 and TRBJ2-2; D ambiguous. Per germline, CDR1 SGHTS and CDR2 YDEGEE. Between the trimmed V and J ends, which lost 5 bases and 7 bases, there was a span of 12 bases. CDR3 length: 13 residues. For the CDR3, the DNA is TGTGCCAGCAGGCGAAGGAGAGTCGGGGAGCTGTTTTTT. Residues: CASRRRRVGELFF.

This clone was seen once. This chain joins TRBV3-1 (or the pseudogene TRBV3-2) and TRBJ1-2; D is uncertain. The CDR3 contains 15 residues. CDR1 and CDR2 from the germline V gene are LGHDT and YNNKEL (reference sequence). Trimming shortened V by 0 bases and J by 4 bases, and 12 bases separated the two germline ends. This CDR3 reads CASSQEARRGYGYTF. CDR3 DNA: TGTGCCAGCAGCCAAGAAGCGCGACGGGGCTATGGCTACACCTTC.

Here the CDR3 reads CASSPPGRTYGNIQYF. DNA of the CDR3: TGTGCCAGCAGCCCACCGGGGAGGACTTACGGAAACATTCAGTACTTC. V usage is TRBV7-8 and J usage is TRBJ2-4, with a tentative D call TRBD2 (6 bases). Per germline, CDR1 SGHVS and CDR2 FQNEAQ. CDR3 size: 16 residues. Trimming stripped 5 bases from V and 6 bases from J, with 20 bases between.

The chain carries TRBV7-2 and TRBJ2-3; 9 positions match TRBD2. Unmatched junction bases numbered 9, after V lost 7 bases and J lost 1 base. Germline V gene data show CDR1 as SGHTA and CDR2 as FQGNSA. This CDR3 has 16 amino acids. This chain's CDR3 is CASIQGLAGGTDTQYF. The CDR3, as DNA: TGTGCCAGCATCCAGGGGTTAGCGGGGGGCACAGATACGCAGTATTTT.

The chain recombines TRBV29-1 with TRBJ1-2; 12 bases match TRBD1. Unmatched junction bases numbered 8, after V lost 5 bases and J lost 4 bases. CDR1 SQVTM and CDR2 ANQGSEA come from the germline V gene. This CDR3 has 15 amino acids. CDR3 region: CSVLLGQGASYGYTF. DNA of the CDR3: TGCAGCGTTCTCTTGGGACAGGGGGCGAGCTATGGCTACACCTTC.

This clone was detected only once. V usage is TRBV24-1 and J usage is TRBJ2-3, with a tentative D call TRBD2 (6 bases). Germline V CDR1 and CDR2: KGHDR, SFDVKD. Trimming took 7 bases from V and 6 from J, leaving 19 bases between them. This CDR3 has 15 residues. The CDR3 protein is CATRAQMRGPDTQYF. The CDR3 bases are TGTGCCACCAGAGCTCAGATGCGGGGACCGGATACGCAGTATTTT.

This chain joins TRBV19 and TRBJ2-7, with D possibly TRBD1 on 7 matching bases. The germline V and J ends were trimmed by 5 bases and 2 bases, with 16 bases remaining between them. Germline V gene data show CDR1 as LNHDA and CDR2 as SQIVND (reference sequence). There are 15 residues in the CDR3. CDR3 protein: CASSPSVGTAYEQYF. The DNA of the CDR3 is TGTGCCAGTAGTCCTAGCGTAGGGACAGCCTACGAGCAGTACTTC. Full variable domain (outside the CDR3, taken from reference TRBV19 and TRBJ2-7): DGGITQSPKYLFRKEGQNVTLSCEQNLNHDAMYWYRQDPGQGLRLIYYSQIVNDFQKGDIAEGYSVSREKKESFPLTVTSAQKNPTAFYLCASSPSVGTAYEQYFGPGTRLTVT.

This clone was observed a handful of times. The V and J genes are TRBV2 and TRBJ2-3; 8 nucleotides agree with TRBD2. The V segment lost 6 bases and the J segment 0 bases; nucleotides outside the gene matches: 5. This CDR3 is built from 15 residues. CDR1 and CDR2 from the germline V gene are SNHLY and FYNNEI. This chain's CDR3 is CASSSAGESTDTQYF. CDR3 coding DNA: TGTGCCAGCAGCTCAGCGGGGGAGAGCACAGATACGCAGTATTTT.

DNA for the CDR3: TGTGCCAGCAGCTTAAGTACCGGGCCCCAGCATTTT. Amino acids: CASSLSTGPQHF. The chain combines TRBV7-8 with TRBJ1-5; unclear D gene. The CDR3 is made up of 12 amino acids. The V gene lost 2 bases and the J gene lost 9 bases, with 8 bases spanning the gap. CDR1 is SGHVS, CDR2 FQNEAQ, per germline.

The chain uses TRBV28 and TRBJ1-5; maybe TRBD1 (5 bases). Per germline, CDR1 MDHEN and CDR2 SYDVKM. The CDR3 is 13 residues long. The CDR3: CAIRVGVDQPQHF. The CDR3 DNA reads TGTGCTATACGGGTAGGGGTTGATCAGCCCCAGCATTTT.

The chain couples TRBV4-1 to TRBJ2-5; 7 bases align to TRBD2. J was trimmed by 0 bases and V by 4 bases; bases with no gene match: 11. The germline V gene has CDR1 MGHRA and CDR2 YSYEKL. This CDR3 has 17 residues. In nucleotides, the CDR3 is TGCGCCAGCAGCCGGTACCTGGCTAGCGGAAACCAAGAGACCCAGTACTTC. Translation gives CASSRYLASGNQETQYF.

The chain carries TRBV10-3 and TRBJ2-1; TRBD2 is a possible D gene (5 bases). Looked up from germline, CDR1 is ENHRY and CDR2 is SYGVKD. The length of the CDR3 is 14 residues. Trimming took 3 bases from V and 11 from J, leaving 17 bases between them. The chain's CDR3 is CAISDPRGRAQQFF. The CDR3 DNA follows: TGTGCCATCAGTGATCCCCGCGGGCGGGCACAGCAGTTCTTC.

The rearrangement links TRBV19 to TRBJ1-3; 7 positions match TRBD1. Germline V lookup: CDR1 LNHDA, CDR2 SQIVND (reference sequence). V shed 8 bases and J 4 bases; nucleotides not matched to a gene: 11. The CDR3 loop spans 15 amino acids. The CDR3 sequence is CASRTGAGSGNTIYF. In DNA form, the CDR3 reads TGTGCCAGTCGAACAGGGGCTGGCTCGGGAAACACCATATATTTT.

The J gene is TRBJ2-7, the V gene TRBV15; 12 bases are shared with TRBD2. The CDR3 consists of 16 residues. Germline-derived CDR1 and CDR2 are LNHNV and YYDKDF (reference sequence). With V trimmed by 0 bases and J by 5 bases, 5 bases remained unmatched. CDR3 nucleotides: TGTGCCACCAGCAGAGATGGGGCTAGCGGGAGGGACGAGCAGTACTTC. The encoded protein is CATSRDGASGRDEQYF.

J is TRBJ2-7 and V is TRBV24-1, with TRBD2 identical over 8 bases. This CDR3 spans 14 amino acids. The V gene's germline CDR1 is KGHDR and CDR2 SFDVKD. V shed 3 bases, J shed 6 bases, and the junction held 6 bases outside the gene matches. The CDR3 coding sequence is TGTGCCACCAGTGATCCGCGGGGGGACGGCGAGCAGTACTTC. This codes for CATSDPRGDGEQYF.

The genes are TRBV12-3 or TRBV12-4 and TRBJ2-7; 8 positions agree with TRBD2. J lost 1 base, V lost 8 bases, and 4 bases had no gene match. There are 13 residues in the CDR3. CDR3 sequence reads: CASSGGGSYEQYF. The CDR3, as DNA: TGTGCCAGCTCCGGGGGGGGGTCCTACGAGCAGTACTTC.

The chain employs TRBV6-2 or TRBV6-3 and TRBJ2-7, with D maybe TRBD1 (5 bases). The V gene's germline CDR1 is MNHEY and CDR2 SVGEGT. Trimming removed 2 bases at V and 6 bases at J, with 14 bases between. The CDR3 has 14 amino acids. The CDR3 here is CASSYGLQGSEQYF. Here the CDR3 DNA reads TGTGCCAGCAGTTACGGGCTCCAGGGCTCCGAGCAGTACTTC.

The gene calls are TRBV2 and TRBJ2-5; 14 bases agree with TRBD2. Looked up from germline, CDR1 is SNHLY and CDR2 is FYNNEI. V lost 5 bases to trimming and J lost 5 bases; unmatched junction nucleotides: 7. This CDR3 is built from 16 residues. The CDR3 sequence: CASSRLAGGLVETQYF. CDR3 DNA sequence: TGTGCCAGCAGTCGACTAGCGGGGGGGCTTGTTGAGACCCAGTACTTC.